This T cell receptor (beta chain) was found in a study of OX40 agonist ivuxolimab in advanced cancers. Study-wide context: Patients took ivuxolimab, an agonistic anti-OX40 (CD134) antibody.

The protocol was immunoSEQ multiplex PCR, while the TCRdb copy is restricted to in-frame clones and leaves out a portion. In the table there are 45,000 to 60,000 clones, approximately 91% of which are singletons. This clone has only one observation. This CDR3 is built from 13 residues. Germline V CDR1 and CDR2: MNHNS, SASEGT. The chain is built from TRBV6-1 and TRBJ2-5, with D possibly matching TRBD2 (6 bases). The DNA end favors TRBJ2-7, so the J call may be wrong. This specimen was CD4+ or CD8+ T cells sorted from blood, taken in a trial of the OX40 agonist ivuxolimab. This TCR came from an adult with an advanced solid tumor such as melanoma, head and neck, liver or kidney cancer. The CDR3 DNA reads as TGTGCCAGCAGTGAAAGGGACTGGTACGAGCAGTACTTC. The encoded protein is CASSERDWYEQYF.